The 10 T cell receptor beta chains below were found in one sample sequenced in a study of T-cell reconstitution after alpha-beta-depleted transplantation in children. TCRbeta library preparation incorporated unique molecular identifiers. MiXCR, applied by TCRdb to the PCR reads, yields one record per CDR3 protein. The top ten hold around two fifths of the sample, which has fewer than 250,000 distinct CDR3 sequences, about 15% seen once. The sequencing used PBMCs, mostly from graft donor cells, collected 360 days after TCRalphabeta/CD19-depleted stem cell transplant. The receptors shown here come from a male patient between 2 and 10 years old who had a stem cell transplant for acute lymphoblastic leukemia, so the T cells may come from the graft donor.

The rearrangement links TRBV12-3 or TRBV12-4 to TRBJ1-1, with a weak D call TRBD1 (5 bases). The CDR3 extends over 15 amino acids. Trimming cost V 2 bases and J 0 bases, with 10 bases left between them. CDR3 nucleotides: TGTGCCAGCAGTTTACCCAGGGTTATGAACACTGAAGCTTTCTTT. Amino acids: CASSLPRVMNTEAFF.

This clonotype was observed a handful of times. This sequence joins TRBV20-1 and TRBJ2-3, with D possibly TRBD1 on 5 matching bases. The V gene lost 5 bases and the J gene lost 6 bases, with 21 bases spanning the gap. Germline assignment: CDR1 DFQATT and CDR2 SNEGSKA (reference sequence). There are 15 residues in the CDR3. The CDR3 DNA sequence: TGCAGTGCTCGTCCAACAGGTTCTATGACGGATACGCAGTATTTT. This translates into CSARPTGSMTDTQYF.

This clonotype was observed a few times. V is TRBV7-9 and J is TRBJ2-2; TRBD1 matches at 8 bases. This CDR3 has 16 amino acids. The junction had 9 bases not matched to a gene; V was cut back by 8 bases and J by 1 base. Germline V gene lookup returns CDR1 SEHNR and CDR2 FQNEAQ (reference sequence). The CDR3 is CASYGRGRLNTGELFF. The DNA for the CDR3 is TGTGCCAGCTATGGCAGGGGGCGATTGAACACCGGGGAGCTGTTTTTT. Looking up the rest from reference TRBV7-9 and TRBJ2-2 gives the full variable domain: DTGVSQNPRHKITKRGQNVTFRCDPISEHNRLYWYRQTLGQGPEFLTYFQNEAQLEKSRLLSDRFSAERPKGSFSTLEIQRTEQGDSAMYLCASYGRGRLNTGELFFGEGSRLTVL.

The chain uses TRBV20-1 and TRBJ1-5; D is unresolved. Germline-derived CDR1 and CDR2 are DFQATT and SNEGSKA (reference sequence). Trimming cost V 7 bases and J 6 bases, with 13 bases left between them. CDR3 length equals 12 residues. The CDR3 sequence: CSVHLVGQPQHF. The CDR3 DNA sequence: TGCAGTGTCCACCTAGTGGGTCAGCCCCAGCATTTT.

The chain combines TRBV27 with TRBJ2-6, with D perhaps being TRBD1 or TRBD2 (6 bases each). Trimming removed 6 bases from V and 0 bases from J, with 12 bases in between. CDR3 length: 16 residues. Germline lookup yields CDR1 MNHEY and CDR2 SMNVEV (reference sequence). The CDR3 bases are TGTGCCAGCAGAAAAGGGGGGTTCTCTGGGGCCAACGTCCTGACTTTC. Amino acids: CASRKGGFSGANVLTF.

This clonotype was seen many times. This chain connects TRBV6-5 to TRBJ1-1, with no clear D. V lost 7 bases to trimming and J lost 4 bases, with 13 bases between them. This CDR3 contains 13 residues. Germline V lookup: CDR1 MNHEY, CDR2 SVGAGI. CDR3 amino acids: CASNPPEGTEAFF. The CDR3 DNA reads as TGTGCCAGCAACCCACCTGAGGGCACTGAAGCTTTCTTT.

The rearrangement uses TRBV12-3 or TRBV12-4 and TRBJ2-2; the match to TRBD1 covers 10 bases. The CDR3 length is 14 residues. The V and J ends lost 5 bases and 3 bases, in that order; junction bases with no gene match: 0. The CDR3 DNA follows: TGTGCCAGCAGTGGGACAGGGGACACCGGGGAGCTGTTTTTT. This translates into CASSGTGDTGELFF.

A few counts support this clonotype. CDR3 amino acids: CSARDLPTETQYF. The CDR3 DNA sequence: TGCAGTGCTAGAGATCTCCCAACGGAGACCCAGTACTTC. The chain is built from TRBV20-1 and TRBJ2-5, with no clear D. Per germline, CDR1 DFQATT and CDR2 SNEGSKA (reference sequence). The CDR3 contains 13 residues. V was clipped by 0 bases and J by 5 bases, with 10 bases between them.

With regard to this clonotype: At one of its ends the junction is not consistent with the germline gene, which may arise from a read error. The V gene is TRBV15, the J gene TRBJ2-5, with D possibly TRBD1 on 6 matching bases. In germline, CDR1 is LNHNV, CDR2 YYDKDF (reference sequence). There are 13 residues in the CDR3. CDR3 sequence reads: CATSRDLAGALRF. For the CDR3, the DNA is TGTGCCACCAGCAGAGACCTTGCAGGGGCCCTTCGATTC. Based on the CDR3 plus reference TRBV15 and TRBJ2-5, the full variable domain is DAMVIQNPRYQVTQFGKPVTLSCSQTLNHNVMYWYQQKSSQAPKLLFHYYDKDFNNEADTPDNFQSRRPNTSFCFLDIRSPGLGDTAMYLCATSRDLAGALRFGPGTRLLVL.

This clonotype was seen a handful of times. The V gene is TRBV25-1, the J gene TRBJ2-7, with TRBD1 matching over 9 bases. V dropped 8 bases and J dropped 3; count of bases not matched to a gene: 8. This CDR3 region has 14 residues. CDR1 MGHDK and CDR2 SYGVNS come from the germline V gene. CDR3 nucleotide sequence: TGTGCCAGCCTAAAACCGGGACAGGGCTACGAGCAGTACTTC. Its translation is CASLKPGQGYEQYF.